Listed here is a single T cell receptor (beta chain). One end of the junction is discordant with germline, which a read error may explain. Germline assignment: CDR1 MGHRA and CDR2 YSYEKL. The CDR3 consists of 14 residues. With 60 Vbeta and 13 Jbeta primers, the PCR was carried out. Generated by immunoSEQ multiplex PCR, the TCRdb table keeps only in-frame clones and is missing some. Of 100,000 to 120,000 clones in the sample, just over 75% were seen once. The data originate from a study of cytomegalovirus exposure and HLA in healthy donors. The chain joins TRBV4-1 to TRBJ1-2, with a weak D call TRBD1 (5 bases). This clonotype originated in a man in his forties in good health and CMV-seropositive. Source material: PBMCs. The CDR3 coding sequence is TGCGCCAGCAGCCAAGATAGGGGCGGCTATGACTACACCTTC. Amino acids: CASSQDRGGYDYTF.